This T cell receptor (beta chain) was captured in a study of CD8 T cells in ankylosing spondylitis. This clonotype has a count of ten or more. Its matching antigen is unknown. The CDR3 length is 13 residues. Germline V gene lookup returns CDR1 MNHEY and CDR2 SMNVEV (reference sequence). The J segment lost 8 bases and the V segment lost 3 bases, leaving 6 bases of the junction unmatched. Study observations and caveats: Clones linked to disease were reported to show significant enrichment in matched ankylosing spondylitis synovial fluid. A CD8+ phenotype characterized the disease-linked clones, which were relatively rare in peripheral blood.

Each CDR3 protein gets one entry after TCRdb re-called the 5' RACE reads with MiXCR. The sample includes about 320,000 distinct CDR3 sequences, more than 9% of them seen just once. This clonotype was sampled from a female donor with ankylosing spondylitis or in good health (not recorded which). The sequenced material came from blood, either unsorted or a sorted T cell fraction (not recorded which). V gene TRBV27 combines with J gene TRBJ1-1; TRBD1 matches 7 bases. Here the CDR3 reads CASSFRDSREAFF. Written as DNA, the CDR3 is TGTGCCAGCAGTTTCCGGGACAGTCGGGAAGCTTTCTTT.